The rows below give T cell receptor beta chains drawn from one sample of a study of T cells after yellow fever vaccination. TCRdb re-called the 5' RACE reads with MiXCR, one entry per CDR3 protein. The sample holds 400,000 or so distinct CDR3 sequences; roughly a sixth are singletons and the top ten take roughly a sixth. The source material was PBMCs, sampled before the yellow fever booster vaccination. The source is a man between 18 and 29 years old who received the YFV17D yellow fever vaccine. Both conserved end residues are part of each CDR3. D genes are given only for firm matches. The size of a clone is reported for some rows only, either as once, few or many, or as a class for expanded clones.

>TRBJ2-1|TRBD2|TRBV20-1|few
TGCAGTGCCCTCGGACTAGCGGGGGGCGGTGGGCAGTTCTTC
CSALGLAGGGGQFF
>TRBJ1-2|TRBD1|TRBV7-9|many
TGTGCCAGCAGCTTCGGGGACAGGGGGCAATCTGGCTACACCTTC
CASSFGDRGQSGYTF
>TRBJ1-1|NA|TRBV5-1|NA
TGCGCCAGCAGCTTTAGTATTAACACTGAAGCTTTCTTT
CASSFSINTEAFF
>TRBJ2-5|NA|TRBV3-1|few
TGTGCCAGCAGTTCCGGGACACCTCGAGAGACCCAGTACTTC
CASSSGTPRETQYF
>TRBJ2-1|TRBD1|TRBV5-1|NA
TGCGCCAGCACCCCGTTAGGGACAGCTTACAATGAGCAGTTCTTC
CASTPLGTAYNEQFF
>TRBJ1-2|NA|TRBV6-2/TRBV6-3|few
TGTGCCAGCAGTCAAACAGGGATGCGCGGCTACACCTTC
CASSQTGMRGYTF
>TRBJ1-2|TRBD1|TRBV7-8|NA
TGTGCCAGCAGCTTAGTATTAGGACAGGGGGCGTCTAAAGGCTACACCTTC
CASSLVLGQGASKGYTF
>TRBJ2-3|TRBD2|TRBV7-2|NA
TGTGCCAGCAGCTTACGCGCTAGCGGGGGGTTCTGGGATACGCAGTATTTT
CASSLRASGGFWDTQYF
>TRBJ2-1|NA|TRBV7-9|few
TGTGCCAGCAGCGCCCCCCTAGAGGAGCAGTTCTTC
CASSAPLEEQFF
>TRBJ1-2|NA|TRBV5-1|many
TGCGCCAGCAGCCCGGACGGACAGTGGAACTATGGCTACACCTTC
CASSPDGQWNYGYTF
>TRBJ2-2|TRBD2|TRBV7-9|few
TGTGCCAGCGTCCTAGCGGGGGCCTACACCGGGGAGCTGTTTTTT
CASVLAGAYTGELFF
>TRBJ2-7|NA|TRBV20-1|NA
TGCAGTGCGAGGGATGGGGGAATGTACGAGCAGTACTTC
CSARDGGMYEQYF
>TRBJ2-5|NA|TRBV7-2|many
TGTGCCAGCAGCTTGGTAGCCCGAGAGACCCAGTACTTC
CASSLVARETQYF
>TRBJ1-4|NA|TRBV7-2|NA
TGTGCCAGCAGCTTAGCCTGGCGAGCTAATGAAAAACTGTTTTTT
CASSLAWRANEKLFF
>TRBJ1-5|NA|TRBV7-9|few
TGTGCCAGCAGCCCAGACGGGGTTCAGCCCCAGCATTTT
CASSPDGVQPQHF
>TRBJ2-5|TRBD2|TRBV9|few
TGTGCCAGCAGCGTCGGACTAGCGGGGGCTGAAGAGACCCAGTACTTC
CASSVGLAGAEETQYF
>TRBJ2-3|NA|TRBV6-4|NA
TGTGCCAGCAGTGCCAAAGGGGACGGGGCAGATACGCAGTATTTT
CASSAKGDGADTQYF